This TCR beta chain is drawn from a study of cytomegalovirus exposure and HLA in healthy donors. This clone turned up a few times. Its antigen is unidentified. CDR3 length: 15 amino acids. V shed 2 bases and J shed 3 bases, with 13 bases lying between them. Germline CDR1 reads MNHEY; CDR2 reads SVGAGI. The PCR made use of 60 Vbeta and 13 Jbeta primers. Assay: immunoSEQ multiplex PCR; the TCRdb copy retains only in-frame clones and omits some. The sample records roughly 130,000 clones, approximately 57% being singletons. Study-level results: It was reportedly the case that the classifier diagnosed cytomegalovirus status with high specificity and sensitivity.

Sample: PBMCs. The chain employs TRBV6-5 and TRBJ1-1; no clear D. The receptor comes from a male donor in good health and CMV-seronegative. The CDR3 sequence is CASSYVARSDTEAFF. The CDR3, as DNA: TGTGCCAGCAGTTACGTCGCCAGGTCGGACACTGAAGCTTTCTTT.